This TCR beta chain was recorded in a study of blood T cells in healthy people across ages. The extraction recovered at least 6 micrograms of total RNA per sample. This clonotype was counted a few times. An end of the junction differs from the germline gene, which may be a read error. A second about 7 to 12 cycle PCR used barcoded and J-beta primers. A template-switch adaptor containing 12 random nucleotides labeled each cDNA molecule. In TCRdb, the 5' RACE reads were re-called with MiXCR into one record per CDR3 protein. This table holds over a million distinct CDR3 sequences, 59% found once. Sequences were obtained from blood. The origin of this receptor is a man between 18 and 29 years old in good health.

CDR3 DNA: TGTGCCAGCAGTGAATTGGCTCTCTACGATGAGCAGTTCTTC. It yields the protein CASSELALYDEQFF. This sequence joins TRBV2 and TRBJ2-1, with no clear D. The germline CDR1 and CDR2 sequences are SNHLY and FYNNEI. The CDR3 totals 14 residues.